A single sample gave rise to the 6 T cell receptor beta chains below, sequenced in a study of blood T cell repertoires in COVID-19. Here immunoSEQ multiplex PCR was the method, and the copy in TCRdb shows in-frame clones only, minus some. The sample carries over 200,000 clones, around 85% recorded once. The sequenced material came from peripheral blood. These receptors were taken from a woman between 25 and 40 years old who had recovered from COVID-19.

The J gene is TRBJ1-6, the V gene TRBV7-3, with TRBD1 matching 7 bases. Germline CDR1 SGHTA, CDR2 FQGTGA. CDR3 size: 15 residues. V lost 3 bases, J lost 6 bases, and 5 bases stayed unmatched. For the CDR3, the DNA is TGTGCCAGCAGCTTCTCGGGACAGCCTAATTCACCCCTCCACTTT. Residues: CASSFSGQPNSPLHF.

The rearrangement uses TRBV7-9 and TRBJ2-5; D unclear. V was clipped by 5 bases and J by 4 bases, with 14 bases between them. The CDR3 contains 14 residues. The germline gives CDR1 SEHNR, CDR2 FQNEAQ (reference sequence). CDR3 amino acids: CASSPPLSGETQYF. The DNA for the CDR3 is TGTGCCAGCAGCCCGCCTCTGTCGGGAGAGACCCAGTACTTC.

This clone was observed a few times. The chain employs TRBV6-5 and TRBJ1-6; 8 nucleotides agree with TRBD1. With V trimmed by 8 bases and J by 8 bases, 8 bases remained unmatched. The CDR3 consists of 14 residues. Germline-derived CDR1 and CDR2 are MNHEY and SVGAGI. Here the CDR3 DNA reads TGTGCCAGCGCGCGACAGGGGAGGGATTCACCCCTCCACTTT. This translates into CASARQGRDSPLHF.

V and J are TRBV5-4 and TRBJ2-2; D is ambiguous. Deletions cut 0 bases from V and 3 bases from J, with 3 bases between. Germline lookup yields CDR1 SGHNT and CDR2 YYREEE (reference sequence). The CDR3 is 13 amino acids. The CDR3 nucleotides are TGTGCCAGCAGCTTGGTAGACACCGGGGAGCTGTTTTTT. Its protein is CASSLVDTGELFF.

The J gene is TRBJ1-6, the V gene TRBV19, with a tentative D call TRBD1 (5 bases). The CDR3 runs to 13 residues. Trimming cost V 4 bases and J 7 bases, with 8 bases left between them. The V gene's germline CDR1 is LNHDA and CDR2 SQIVND (reference sequence). CDR3 bases: TGTGCCAGTAGTAAAGGGGCGAATTCACCCCTCCACTTT. Protein product: CASSKGANSPLHF.

The V gene is TRBV7-9, the J gene TRBJ2-1; possibly TRBD1 for D (7 bases). In germline, CDR1 is SEHNR, CDR2 FQNEAQ (reference sequence). The CDR3 is 16 amino acids. The germline V and J ends were trimmed by 3 bases and 0 bases, with 12 bases remaining between them. The CDR3 spells CASSFLRGDSYNEQFF. The CDR3 region has the DNA TGTGCCAGCAGCTTTCTCAGGGGGGACTCCTACAATGAGCAGTTCTTC.